This T cell receptor beta chain was captured in a study of cytomegalovirus exposure and HLA in healthy donors. Study-wide results and caveats: The finding came from a later analysis; first-cohort TCR clusters tended to co-occur in the 90 to 150 validation repertoires. Reportedly, cytomegalovirus status was diagnosed with high sensitivity and specificity. Rare sequences made up most TCRs, while some public TCRs were found in many donors.

In germline, CDR1 is PRHDT, CDR2 FYEKMQ (reference sequence). The ends were cut back, 5 bases at V and 2 bases at J, with 13 bases in the middle. The CDR3 sequence is 14 residues long. A word on this clone: The antigen remains unidentified.

Profiling relied on immunoSEQ multiplex PCR, and the TCRdb table lists in-frame clones only, not all of them. The sample yields 150,000 to 200,000 clones, around 84% seen once. The chain uses TRBV13 and TRBJ2-7; D not certain. Sequencing input: PBMCs. The receptor's source is a man between 18 and 29 years old in good health and CMV-seropositive. Written as DNA, the CDR3 is TGTGCCAGCAGCCCAAGTCCACAAGCCTACGAGCAGTACTTC. It yields the protein CASSPSPQAYEQYF.